The clone carrying this T cell receptor beta chain was recorded only once. The antigen is undetermined. This sample stems from a study of cytomegalovirus exposure and HLA in healthy donors. Study-wide context: As released early, the data held roughly 85 million unique TCRs from HLA-typed donors.

13 Jbeta primers and 60 Vbeta primers were used for the PCR. Libraries were prepared by immunoSEQ multiplex PCR; TCRdb keeps only in-frame clonotypes and omits some of them. In the table there are some 160,000 clones, about 85% of which are singletons. This CDR3 is built from 16 residues. CDR1 ENHRY and CDR2 SYGVKD come from the germline V gene. Trimming took off 0 bases at V and 4 bases at J, with 16 bases between the two ends. Study-level findings and limits: The authors later linked a missense DCLRE1C variant to TCR beta V- and J-gene trimming.

The chain has TRBV10-3 and TRBJ2-7; tentative D call: TRBD2 (7 bases). The specimen was PBMCs. The receptor comes from a man aged 25 to 40 in good health and CMV-seropositive. The CDR3 protein is CAISESGGRSKYEQYV. CDR3 nucleotide sequence: TGTGCCATCAGTGAGTCGGGGGGGCGCAGTAAATACGAGCAGTACGTC.